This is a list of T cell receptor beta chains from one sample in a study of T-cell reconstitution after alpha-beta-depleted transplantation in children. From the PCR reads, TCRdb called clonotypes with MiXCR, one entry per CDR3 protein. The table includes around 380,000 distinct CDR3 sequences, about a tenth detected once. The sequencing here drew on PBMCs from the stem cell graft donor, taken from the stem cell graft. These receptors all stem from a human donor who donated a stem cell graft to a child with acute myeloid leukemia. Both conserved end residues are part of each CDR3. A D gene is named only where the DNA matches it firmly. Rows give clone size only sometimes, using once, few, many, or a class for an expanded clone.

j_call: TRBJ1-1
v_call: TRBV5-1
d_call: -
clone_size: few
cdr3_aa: CASSGGSTVNTEAFF
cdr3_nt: TGCGCCAGCAGCGGGGGGTCGACAGTTAACACTGAAGCTTTCTTT

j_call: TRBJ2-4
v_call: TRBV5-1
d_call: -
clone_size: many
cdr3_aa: CASSFGRFGVDLAKNIQYF
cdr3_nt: TGCGCCAGCAGCTTTGGTCGGTTCGGAGTCGACCTAGCCAAAAACATTCAGTACTTC

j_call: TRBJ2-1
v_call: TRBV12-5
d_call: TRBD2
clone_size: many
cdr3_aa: CASGPPPSGGASWGDEQFF
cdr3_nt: TGTGCTAGTGGTCCGCCTCCTAGCGGGGGGGCCTCATGGGGCGATGAGCAGTTCTTC

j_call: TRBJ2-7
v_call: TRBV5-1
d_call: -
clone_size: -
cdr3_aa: CASSLEPGGSYEQYF
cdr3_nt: TGCGCCAGCAGCTTGGAACCCGGGGGCTCCTACGAGCAGTACTTC

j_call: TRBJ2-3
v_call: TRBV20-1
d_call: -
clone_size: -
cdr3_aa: CSARSPAGVTTDTQYF
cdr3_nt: TGCAGTGCTAGAAGCCCGGCAGGGGTCACCACAGATACGCAGTATTTT

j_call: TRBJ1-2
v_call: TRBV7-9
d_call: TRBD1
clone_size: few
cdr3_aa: CASSTWTGFGYTF
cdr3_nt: TGTGCCAGCAGCACCTGGACAGGCTTCGGCTACACCTTC

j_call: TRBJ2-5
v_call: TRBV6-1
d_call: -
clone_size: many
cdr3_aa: CASRRNRVETQYF
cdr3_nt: TGTGCCAGCAGACGCAACAGGGTGGAGACCCAGTACTTC

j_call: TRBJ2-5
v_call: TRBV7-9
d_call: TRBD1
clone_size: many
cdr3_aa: CASTGQGQETQYF
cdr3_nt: TGTGCCAGCACCGGACAGGGACAAGAGACCCAGTACTTC

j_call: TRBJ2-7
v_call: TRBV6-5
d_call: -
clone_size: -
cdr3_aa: CASSSRSSYEQYF
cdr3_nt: TGTGCCAGCAGTTCACGAAGCTCCTACGAGCAGTACTTC

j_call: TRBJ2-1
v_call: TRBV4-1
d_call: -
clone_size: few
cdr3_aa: CASSQPPSEQFF
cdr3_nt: TGCGCCAGCAGCCAACCGCCCAGTGAGCAGTTCTTC

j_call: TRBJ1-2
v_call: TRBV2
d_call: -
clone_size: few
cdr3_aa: CASSRDVFTYGYGYTF
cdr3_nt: TGTGCCAGCAGTCGGGACGTATTCACCTATGGCTATGGCTACACCTTC

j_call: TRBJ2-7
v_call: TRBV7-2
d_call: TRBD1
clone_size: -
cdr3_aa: CASSYSGTGDHEQYF
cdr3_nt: TGTGCCAGCAGCTACTCCGGGACAGGGGACCACGAGCAGTACTTC

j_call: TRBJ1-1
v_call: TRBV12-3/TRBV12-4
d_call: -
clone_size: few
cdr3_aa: CASSSGTTEAFF
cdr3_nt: TGTGCCAGCAGTTCAGGGACCACTGAAGCTTTCTTT

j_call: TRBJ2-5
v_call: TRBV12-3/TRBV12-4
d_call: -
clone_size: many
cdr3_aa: CASTVRDPGQTQYF
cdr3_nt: TGTGCCAGCACCGTCCGGGACCCAGGGCAGACCCAGTACTTC

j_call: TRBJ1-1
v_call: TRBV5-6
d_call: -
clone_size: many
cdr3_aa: CASSLWVRPEAFF
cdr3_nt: TGTGCCAGCAGCCTGTGGGTACGCCCTGAAGCTTTCTTT

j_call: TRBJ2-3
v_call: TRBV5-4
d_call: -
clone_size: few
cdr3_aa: CASSGSSGASTDTQYF
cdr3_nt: TGTGCCAGCAGCGGCTCGAGCGGAGCTAGCACAGATACGCAGTATTTT

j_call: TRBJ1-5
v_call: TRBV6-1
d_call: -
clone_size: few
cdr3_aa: CASRPTASPAQHF
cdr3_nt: TGTGCCAGCAGACCCACAGCGTCCCCGGCCCAGCATTTT

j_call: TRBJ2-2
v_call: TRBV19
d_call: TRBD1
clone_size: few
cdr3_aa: CASSPNRGPGELFF
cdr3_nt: TGTGCCAGTAGTCCCAACAGGGGGCCCGGGGAGCTGTTTTTT

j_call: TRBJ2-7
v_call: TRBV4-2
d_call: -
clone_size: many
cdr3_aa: CASSPAEGAYEQYF
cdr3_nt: TGTGCCAGCAGTCCAGCGGAGGGCGCCTACGAGCAGTACTTC

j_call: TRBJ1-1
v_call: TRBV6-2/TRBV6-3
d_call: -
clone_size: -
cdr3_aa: CASTYVGLGTEAFF
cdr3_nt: TGTGCCAGCACCTACGTAGGCCTGGGGACTGAAGCTTTCTTT

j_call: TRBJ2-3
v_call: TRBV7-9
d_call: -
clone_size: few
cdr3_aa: CASSSARDSATDTQYF
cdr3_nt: TGTGCCAGCAGCTCCGCCCGGGACTCAGCCACAGATACGCAGTATTTT

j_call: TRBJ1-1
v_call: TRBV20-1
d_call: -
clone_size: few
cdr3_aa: CSARDWFGGIDYTEAFF
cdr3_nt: TGCAGTGCTAGAGATTGGTTCGGGGGTATCGATTACACTGAAGCTTTCTTT

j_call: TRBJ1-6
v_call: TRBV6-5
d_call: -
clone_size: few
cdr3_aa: CASSYPGTGSPLHF
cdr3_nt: TGTGCCAGCAGTTACCCCGGGACGGGTTCACCCCTCCACTTT

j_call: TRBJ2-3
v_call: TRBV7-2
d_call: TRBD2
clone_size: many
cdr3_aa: CASSLLAGAQITDTQYF
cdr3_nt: TGTGCCAGCAGCCTTTTAGCGGGGGCCCAAATCACAGATACGCAGTATTTT

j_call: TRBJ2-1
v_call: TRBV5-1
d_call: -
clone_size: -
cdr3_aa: CASSPRQHSYNDQFF
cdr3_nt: TGCGCCAGCAGCCCCCGACAGCACTCCTACAATGACCAGTTCTTC

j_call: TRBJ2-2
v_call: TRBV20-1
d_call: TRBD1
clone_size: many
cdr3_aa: CSARLDRAGTGELFF
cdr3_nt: TGCAGTGCTAGACTGGACAGGGCTGGCACCGGGGAGCTGTTTTTT

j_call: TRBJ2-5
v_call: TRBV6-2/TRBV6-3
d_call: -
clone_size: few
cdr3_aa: CASSYGALQETQYF
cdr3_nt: TGTGCCAGCAGTTACGGGGCTCTCCAAGAGACCCAGTACTTC

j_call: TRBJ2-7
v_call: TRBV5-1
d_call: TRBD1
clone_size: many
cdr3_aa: CASSFGAVFAGGNEQYF
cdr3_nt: TGCGCCAGCAGCTTTGGGGCGGTTTTTGCAGGGGGAAACGAGCAGTACTTC

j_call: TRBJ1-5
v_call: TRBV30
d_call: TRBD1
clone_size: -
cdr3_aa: CAWSVGGVGNQPQHF
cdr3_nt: TGTGCCTGGAGTGTAGGGGGCGTCGGCAATCAGCCCCAGCATTTT

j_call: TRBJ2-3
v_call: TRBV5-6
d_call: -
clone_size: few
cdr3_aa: CASSLDGPQWVSTDTQYF
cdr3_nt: TGTGCCAGCAGCTTGGACGGGCCACAGTGGGTGAGCACAGATACGCAGTATTTT